Following are 26 T cell receptor beta chains from one sample sequenced in a study of CD8 T cells in Susac syndrome (dated by TCRdb to the late 2010s). The method behind the library was the immunoSEQ multiplex PCR assay. RNA was extracted using the RNeasy kit, and roughly 0.45 to 1 ug of the RNA was reverse transcribed with random hexamers. The public reads were run again by TCRdb, first through fastp at Q25 and then through MiXCR, and only productive beta chains were kept. Identical CDR3 protein sequences are pooled into one entry, listed with their most common genes and DNA. A total of 150,000 to 180,000 distinct CDR3 sequences appear in this sample, roughly 96% of them only once. 0.14% to 0.15% of the sample lies in the top ten. The sequenced material came from CD8+ T cells from PBMCs. The receptors derive from a human donor with multiple sclerosis.

This chain connects TRBV15 to TRBJ2-5; 9 positions agree with TRBD1. The length of the CDR3 is 16 residues. Germline V gene lookup returns CDR1 LNHNV and CDR2 YYDKDF (reference sequence). With 0 bases clipped from V and 2 bases from J, the junction kept 4 bases outside the gene matches. CDR3 coding DNA: TGTGCCACCAGCAGAGATGTGGGACAGGGTCAAGAGACCCAGTACTTC. Protein product: CATSRDVGQGQETQYF.

The rearrangement links TRBV12-3 or TRBV12-4 to TRBJ2-3; the match to TRBD2 covers 8 bases. The length of the CDR3 is 13 residues. Germline trimming cut 7 bases from V and 4 bases from J; bases unmatched to any gene: 4. The CDR3 DNA reads as TGTGCCAGCACCCCGGGAGGGGCAGATACGCAGTATTTT. Amino acids: CASTPGGADTQYF.

This clonotype is a singleton in its sample. V gene TRBV6-5 combines with J gene TRBJ2-1, with a tentative D call TRBD2 (6 bases). The V gene lost 1 base and the J gene lost 7 bases, with 8 bases spanning the gap. Germline V lookup: CDR1 MNHEY, CDR2 SVGAGI. This CDR3 contains 13 residues. The CDR3 loop reads CASSYLEGNEQFF. The DNA of the CDR3 is TGTGCCAGCAGTTACTTGGAGGGAAATGAGCAGTTCTTC.

This chain joins TRBV29-1 and TRBJ1-1; TRBD1 aligns across 10 bases. This CDR3 is built from 12 residues. Germline V lookup: CDR1 SQVTM, CDR2 ANQGSEA. The J segment lost 6 bases and the V segment lost 7 bases, leaving 5 bases of the junction unmatched. CDR3 nucleotide sequence: TGCAGCGCCCTGACAGGGGGCCCTGAAGCTTTCTTT. Its protein product is CSALTGGPEAFF.

The gene calls are TRBV27 and TRBJ1-2, with D possibly TRBD1 on 5 matching bases. V was clipped by 3 bases and J by 5 bases, with 16 bases between them. Germline lookup yields CDR1 MNHEY and CDR2 SMNVEV (reference sequence). This CDR3 has 15 residues. The chain's CDR3 is CASSLSSGTGYGYTF. The CDR3 DNA reads TGTGCCAGCAGTTTGTCATCCGGGACGGGGTATGGCTACACCTTC.

The V gene is TRBV7-6, the J gene TRBJ2-3, with D perhaps matching TRBD2 (7 bases). Deletions cut 5 bases from V and 0 bases from J, with 15 bases between. Germline-derived CDR1 and CDR2 are SGHVS and FNYEAQ. The CDR3 runs to 16 residues. This CDR3 is CASSPWGGPSTDTQYF. DNA of the CDR3: TGTGCCAGCAGCCCGTGGGGGGGGCCTAGCACAGATACGCAGTATTTT.

The chain couples TRBV12-3 or TRBV12-4 to TRBJ2-1; tentatively, D is TRBD2 (6 bases). The CDR3 is 15 residues long. Trimming took off 5 bases at V and 1 base at J, with 12 bases between the two ends. Here the CDR3 DNA reads TGTGCCAGCAGTCCTGAGGCGGGGTCCTACAATGAGCAGTTCTTC. Translation: CASSPEAGSYNEQFF.

The chain joins TRBV5-6 to TRBJ1-5; possibly TRBD1 for D (5 bases). V shed 4 bases and J shed 1 base, with 18 bases lying between them. CDR1 is SGHDT and CDR2 is YYEEEE in the germline V gene. The CDR3 totals 17 residues. The CDR3 DNA follows: TGTGCCAGCAGCCGCGGGACGGGCCCGGGGAGCAATCAGCCCCAGCATTTT. Translating gives CASSRGTGPGSNQPQHF.

This CDR3 reads CASSRNAGAGNEQYF. DNA for the CDR3: TGCGCCAGCAGCCGTAACGCGGGGGCGGGAAACGAGCAGTACTTC. The rearrangement links TRBV4-1 to TRBJ2-7; maybe TRBD2 (7 bases). The germline gives CDR1 MGHRA, CDR2 YSYEKL. The CDR3 is 15 amino acids. Trimming shortened V by 4 bases and J by 5 bases, and 18 bases separated the two germline ends.

The gene calls are TRBV7-9 and TRBJ1-4, with D possibly TRBD1 on 5 matching bases. This CDR3 has 15 amino acids. From germline, CDR1 is SEHNR and CDR2 FQNEAQ (reference sequence). Trimming removed 1 base from V and 5 bases from J, with 11 bases in between. CDR3 sequence: CASSLVYRSNEKLFF. The CDR3 DNA follows: TGTGCCAGCAGCTTAGTTTACAGGTCCAATGAAAAACTGTTTTTT.

The chain employs TRBV12-3 or TRBV12-4 and TRBJ1-2; D remains unclear. The CDR3 contains 13 residues. Trimming stripped 4 bases from V and 3 bases from J, with 9 bases between. This CDR3 reads CASSSPLDYGYTF. CDR3 bases: TGTGCCAGCAGTTCCCCCCTCGACTATGGCTACACCTTC.

This chain uses TRBV3-1 with TRBJ2-2; D is ambiguous. Germline CDR1 is LGHDT and CDR2 is YNNKEL (reference sequence). This CDR3 has 15 amino acids. The V end lost 0 bases, the J end lost 0 bases, and 5 bases lay between the germline ends. The CDR3 DNA reads as TGTGCCAGCAGCCAAGACTTATCGAACACCGGGGAGCTGTTTTTT. Translation gives CASSQDLSNTGELFF.

This chain uses TRBV29-1 with TRBJ1-2; no reliable D call. The CDR3 is 15 amino acids. Germline CDR1 SQVTM, CDR2 ANQGSEA. V lost 7 bases to trimming and J lost 3 bases, with 21 bases between them. CDR3 amino acids: CSALKDGGIYYGYTF. CDR3 sequence (DNA): TGCAGCGCCTTGAAGGACGGCGGTATTTACTATGGCTACACCTTC.

The chain uses TRBV20-1 and TRBJ2-5, with 13 bases fitting TRBD2. Trimming removed 6 bases from V and 5 bases from J; junction bases left unmatched: 15. Germline V CDR1 and CDR2: DFQATT, SNEGSKA (reference sequence). CDR3 length: 17 amino acids. The CDR3 protein is CSAVKRLAGGPLETQYF. In nucleotides, the CDR3 is TGCAGTGCCGTAAAAAGACTAGCGGGAGGCCCCCTGGAGACCCAGTACTTC.

This chain uses TRBV11-2 with TRBJ2-7; the D call may be TRBD1 or TRBD2 (5 bases each). Trimming left V 3 bases short and J 5 bases short, with 17 bases between. Per germline, CDR1 SGHAT and CDR2 FQNNGV. This CDR3 region has 15 residues. CDR3 DNA: TGTGCCAGCAGCTTGAATTTAGGGACGGTCGACGAGCAGTACGTC. Its translation is CASSLNLGTVDEQYV.

The gene calls are TRBV5-1 and TRBJ2-3, with D uncertain. CDR1 and CDR2 (germline): SGHRS, YFSETQ. Between the trimmed V and J ends, which lost 0 bases and 1 base, there was a span of 9 bases. The CDR3 totals 15 residues. In DNA, the CDR3 is TGCGCCAGCAGCTTGGCCGGGCAGGGCACAGATACGCAGTATTTT. Translated: CASSLAGQGTDTQYF.

The rearrangement uses TRBV20-1 and TRBJ2-1; 8 positions match TRBD2. Germline V CDR1 and CDR2: DFQATT, SNEGSKA (reference sequence). This CDR3 comprises 15 residues. V lost 1 base and J lost 6; bases outside the gene matches: 8. In nucleotides, the CDR3 is TGCAGTGCTAGAGTTGGGGGACTAGATTTCAATGAGCAGTTCTTC. This translates into CSARVGGLDFNEQFF.

The V and J genes are TRBV4-1 and TRBJ2-1, with 9 bases matching TRBD2. Trimming took 3 bases from V and 9 from J; bases not matched to a gene: 12. Germline V CDR1 and CDR2: MGHRA, YSYEKL. This CDR3 comprises 16 residues. The CDR3 DNA reads as TGCGCCAGCAGCCACGGCTCTAGCGGGGCTCTGGGTGAGCAGTTCTTC. Protein: CASSHGSSGALGEQFF.

The chain has TRBV29-1 and TRBJ2-3, with a possible D match to TRBD2 (5 bases). The germline V gene has CDR1 SQVTM and CDR2 ANQGSEA. V shed 1 base and J shed 2 bases, with 13 bases lying between them. This CDR3 has 15 residues. The CDR3 reads CSVEGGEVTTDTQYF. The CDR3, as DNA: TGCAGCGTTGAAGGGGGAGAGGTCACCACAGATACGCAGTATTTT.

The chain's CDR3 is CASSPKRVENTEAFF. Here the CDR3 DNA reads TGCGCCAGCAGCCCTAAACGGGTCGAAAACACTGAAGCTTTCTTT. J is TRBJ1-1 and V is TRBV4-1; the D is unclear. The ends were cut back, 4 bases at V and 2 bases at J, with 14 bases in the middle. This CDR3 contains 15 residues. Germline V gene lookup returns CDR1 MGHRA and CDR2 YSYEKL.

DNA for the CDR3: TGCAGCGTTCAAAGGGCTACGAACACTGAAGCTTTCTTT. Translating it yields CSVQRATNTEAFF. The V gene is TRBV29-1, the J gene TRBJ1-1, with no clear D. The germline V and J ends were trimmed by 5 bases and 1 base, with 11 bases remaining between them. Germline V lookup: CDR1 SQVTM, CDR2 ANQGSEA. The CDR3 runs to 13 residues.

The genes are TRBV7-8 and TRBJ2-3; the match to TRBD2 covers 7 bases. The germline CDR1 and CDR2 sequences are SGHVS and FQNEAQ. The length of the CDR3 is 17 residues. V trimming: 2 bases; J trimming: 2 bases; junction bases outside the gene matches: 10. The CDR3 protein is CASSLMPGRGYTDTQYF. Here the CDR3 DNA reads TGTGCCAGCAGCTTAATGCCGGGGCGGGGGTACACAGATACGCAGTATTTT.

This chain's CDR3 is CASSVDKVLSTDTQYF. CDR3 coding DNA: TGTGCCAGCAGCGTAGATAAGGTTCTAAGCACAGATACGCAGTATTTT. The genes are TRBV9 and TRBJ2-3; D is undetermined. Germline CDR1 reads SGDLS; CDR2 reads YYNGEE. Deletions cut 0 bases from V and 0 bases from J, with 11 bases between. The CDR3 spans 16 residues.

The V and J genes are TRBV5-1 and TRBJ2-1, with 8 bases that match TRBD1. The J segment lost 7 bases and the V segment lost 0 bases, leaving 6 bases of the junction unmatched. CDR1 SGHRS and CDR2 YFSETQ come from the germline V gene. This CDR3 comprises 15 residues. CDR3 in amino acids: CASSLEGDRGNEQFF. CDR3 coding DNA: TGCGCCAGCAGCTTGGAGGGTGACAGGGGAAATGAGCAGTTCTTC. The full variable domain, its missing parts supplied by reference TRBV5-1 and TRBJ2-1, is KAGVTQTPRYLIKTRGQQVTLSCSPISGHRSVSWYQQTPGQGLQFLFEYFSETQRNKGNFPGRFSGRQFSNSRSEMNVSTLELGDSALYLCASSLEGDRGNEQFFGPGTRLTVL.

In its sample, this clonotype was seen once. The rearrangement uses TRBV7-9 and TRBJ2-7, with D unclear. V was clipped by 4 bases and J by 5 bases, with 6 bases between them. CDR1 SEHNR and CDR2 FQNEAQ come from the germline V gene (reference sequence). The CDR3 has 11 amino acids. The CDR3 loop is CASSSADEQYV. The CDR3 DNA is TGTGCCAGCAGCTCCGCGGACGAGCAGTACGTC.

The rearrangement joins TRBV13 to TRBJ1-5; 9 bases are shared with TRBD1. V was pared by 0 bases and J by 4 bases, with 1 base of the junction left unmatched. The CDR3 is 15 amino acids. Germline V gene lookup returns CDR1 PRHDT and CDR2 FYEKMQ (reference sequence). This chain's CDR3 is CASSLGGQGNQPQHF. CDR3 coding DNA: TGTGCCAGCAGCTTAGGGGGACAGGGTAATCAGCCCCAGCATTTT. Combining the CDR3 with reference TRBV13 and TRBJ1-5 gives the whole variable domain AAGVIQSPRHLIKEKRETATLKCYPIPRHDTVYWYQQGPGQDPQFLISFYEKMQSDKGSIPDRFSAQQFSDYHSELNMSSLELGDSALYFCASSLGGQGNQPQHFGDGTRLSIL.